The present TCR beta chain was sequenced within a study of T cell responses to AZD1222 COVID-19 vaccine. Comment on this clone: Its antigen remains unknown.

Overall study findings and caveats: Only after the peak T cell response were repertoires sampled. Unmutated variant regions are reportedly the target of nearly half of TCRs that are spike-specific.

The method was immunoSEQ multiplex PCR; TCRdb's version includes in-frame clones alone and lacks a portion of them. The data hold roughly 120,000 clones, with approximately 94% observed a single time. Trimming left V 6 bases short and J 2 bases short, with 11 bases between. The CDR3 is 13 amino acids. Germline V CDR1 and CDR2: MGHDK, SYGVNS. Material: peripheral blood, obtained on day 0 of AZD1222 vaccination. The chain carries TRBV25-1 and TRBJ2-7; tentatively, D is TRBD1 (6 bases). The source is an adult in good health. CDR3 coding DNA: TGTGCCAGCAGCCTACAGGGTGCCTACGAGCAGTACTTC. Its protein is CASSLQGAYEQYF.